The 29 T cell receptor beta chains listed next were all sequenced from one sample in a study of control samples from healthy donors and cancer patients. Clones were sequenced by immunoSEQ multiplex PCR, and TCRdb holds only the in-frame ones, with some missing. Of around 130,000 clones in the sample, about 83% are singletons; the top ten hold about 12%. Sequenced material: blood. The source of these receptors is a man aged 25-45 years in good health.

The rearrangement uses TRBV25-1 and TRBJ2-7, with a tentative D call TRBD1 (5 bases). CDR1 is MGHDK, CDR2 SYGVNS, per germline. Trimming took 2 bases from V and 3 from J, leaving 20 bases between them. The CDR3 covers 17 residues. CDR3 DNA: TGTGCCAGCAGTGAAGTTCTGGCAGGGAAAAAGTACTACGAGCAGTACTTC. Translating gives CASSEVLAGKKYYEQYF.

There are a few counts of this clone. The chain employs TRBV7-3 and TRBJ1-1; D is undetermined. The CDR3 is made up of 14 amino acids. Trimming pared 1 base from V and 4 bases from J, leaving 10 bases between. Germline V gene data show CDR1 as SGHTA and CDR2 as FQGTGA. As DNA, the CDR3 is TGTGCCAGCAGCTTAAAAGTGAAGGGCACTGAAGCTTTCTTT. Its translation: CASSLKVKGTEAFF.

The chain employs TRBV6-5 and TRBJ1-5; D remains ambiguous. The CDR3 is 13 amino acids. The germline CDR1 and CDR2 sequences are MNHEY and SVGAGI. V gave up 5 bases and J gave up 7 bases, with 12 bases separating them. The CDR3 reads CASSPRGQQPQHF. Written as DNA, the CDR3 is TGTGCCAGCAGTCCCCGTGGGCAGCAGCCCCAGCATTTT.

The V call is TRBV7-8, the J call TRBJ2-7; a possible D gene is TRBD2 (6 bases). V was trimmed by 5 bases and J by 7 bases, leaving 21 bases between them. Germline CDR1 SGHVS, CDR2 FQNEAQ. The CDR3 extends over 15 amino acids. DNA of the CDR3: TGTGCCAGCAGCCCGTCCACGGGACTCCTGGGGGAGCAGTACTTC. This encodes CASSPSTGLLGEQYF.

The V and J genes are TRBV28 and TRBJ1-1; D may be TRBD1 (5 bases). Germline V gene sequence: CDR1 MDHEN, CDR2 SYDVKM. The V end lost 7 bases, the J end lost 2 bases, and 17 bases lay between the germline ends. The CDR3 has 15 amino acids. CDR3 nucleotide sequence: TGTGCCAGCACCACAAGAAGACAGATTAACACTGAAGCTTTCTTT. Translation gives CASTTRRQINTEAFF.

The CDR3 loop reads CASSLTGAHNEKLFF. CDR3 nucleotide sequence: TGTGCCAGCAGCCTTACAGGGGCCCACAATGAAAAACTGTTTTTT. This chain joins TRBV3-1 (or the pseudogene TRBV3-2) and TRBJ1-4; 7 bases agree with TRBD1. CDR3 length: 15 amino acids. With 4 bases clipped from V and 5 bases from J, the junction kept 7 bases outside the gene matches. Germline V gene lookup returns CDR1 LGHDT and CDR2 YNNKEL (reference sequence).

V is TRBV2 and J is TRBJ1-4; 9 bases fit TRBD1. Germline V lookup: CDR1 SNHLY, CDR2 FYNNEI. V gave up 10 bases and J gave up 8 bases; unmatched junction bases: 8. The CDR3 runs 13 residues. CDR3 nucleotide sequence: TGTGCCACTCGACAGGGGGTTCGGGAAAAACTGTTTTTT. Translating gives CATRQGVREKLFF.

The CDR3 DNA follows: TGTGCCACCAGTGGGGAGCAATGGGAGACCCAGTACTTC. It encodes CATSGEQWETQYF. V usage is TRBV24-1 and J usage is TRBJ2-5, with D perhaps TRBD2 (5 bases). Germline lookup yields CDR1 KGHDR and CDR2 SFDVKD. V lost 5 bases, J lost 5 bases, and 11 bases lay in between. This CDR3 contains 13 residues.

The chain is built from TRBV4-1 and TRBJ2-3; TRBD1 might be the D (5 bases). This CDR3 has 14 amino acids. CDR1 is MGHRA and CDR2 is YSYEKL in the germline V gene. V was shortened by 2 bases and J by 3 bases, with 9 bases between the two germline ends. In DNA, the CDR3 is TGCGCCAGCAGCCAACCAGGGCGGACAGATACGCAGTATTTT. Its protein product is CASSQPGRTDTQYF.

A word on this clone: Different DNA sequences within this sample yield the same CDR3. The chain combines TRBV12-3 or TRBV12-4 with TRBJ1-2; D may be TRBD1 (5 bases). CDR3 length: 13 amino acids. V dropped 5 bases and J dropped 2 bases, with 9 bases sitting between them. DNA of the CDR3: TGTGCCAGCAGTCTTGGGGGGAACTATGGCTACACCTTC. It codes for CASSLGGNYGYTF.

This sequence joins TRBV28 and TRBJ1-4; maybe TRBD1 (5 bases). CDR1 is MDHEN, CDR2 SYDVKM, per germline. Trimming took 7 bases from V and 5 from J, leaving 26 bases between them. There are 18 residues in the CDR3. This chain's CDR3 is CASTVRRGVSYGNEKLFF. Written as DNA, the CDR3 is TGTGCCAGCACTGTGAGAAGGGGTGTATCCTATGGGAATGAAAAACTGTTTTTT.

CDR3: CASSFPNSPLHF. The CDR3 nucleotides are TGTGCCAGCAGCTTCCCTAATTCACCCCTCCACTTT. J is TRBJ1-6 and V is TRBV7-9; D is undetermined. Trimming pared 3 bases from V and 6 bases from J, leaving 3 bases between. The CDR3 covers 12 residues. Germline V gene data show CDR1 as SEHNR and CDR2 as FQNEAQ (reference sequence).

This clone was seen just once. The V gene is TRBV9, the J gene TRBJ1-3; D uncertain. Trimming left V 3 bases short and J 3 bases short, with 13 bases between. CDR1 and CDR2 (germline): SGDLS, YYNGEE. This CDR3 comprises 15 residues. The CDR3 loop reads CASSGRLGGGNTIYF. DNA for the CDR3: TGTGCCAGCAGCGGCCGCCTAGGAGGTGGAAACACCATATATTTT.

The chain joins TRBV30 to TRBJ2-2; 7 positions match TRBD1. Unmatched junction bases numbered 10, after V lost 1 base and J lost 8 bases. Germline V lookup: CDR1 GTSNPN, CDR2 SVGIG (reference sequence). The CDR3 totals 15 residues. As DNA, the CDR3 is TGTGCCTGGAGTGAACAGGGGCTACCGTCGGGGGAGCTGTTTTTT. This translates into CAWSEQGLPSGELFF.

This chain links TRBV18 with TRBJ1-4, with D perhaps TRBD1 (5 bases). The V end was cut by 3 bases, the J end by 5 bases, with 13 bases between. Germline CDR1 reads KGHSH; CDR2 reads LQKENI. CDR3 length equals 15 residues. The CDR3 region is CASSPGVGRNEKLFF. The CDR3 DNA sequence: TGTGCCAGCTCACCGGGGGTAGGGAGGAATGAAAAACTGTTTTTT.

The J gene is TRBJ1-2, the V gene TRBV20-1; no firm D call. Per germline, CDR1 DFQATT and CDR2 SNEGSKA (reference sequence). The V gene lost 6 bases and the J gene lost 7 bases, with 12 bases spanning the gap. This CDR3 is built from 11 residues. This CDR3 reads CSASGEGGYTF. The CDR3 DNA follows: TGCAGTGCCAGCGGAGAGGGTGGCTACACCTTC.

This chain joins TRBV9 and TRBJ2-2, with 7 bases fitting TRBD1. The CDR3 runs to 15 residues. V dropped 3 bases and J dropped 2; count of bases not matched to a gene: 4. Germline V CDR1 and CDR2: SGDLS, YYNGEE. The CDR3: CASSGQGFNTGELFF. The CDR3 DNA sequence: TGTGCCAGCAGCGGACAGGGTTTCAACACCGGGGAGCTGTTTTTT.

The chain has TRBV6-1 and TRBJ1-3; unclear D gene. Trimming removed 2 bases from V and 4 bases from J, with 6 bases in between. Looked up from germline, CDR1 is MNHNS and CDR2 is SASEGT. This CDR3 is built from 13 residues. CDR3 DNA: TGTGCCAGCAGTGAAACCCGAGGAAACACCATATATTTT. Translating gives CASSETRGNTIYF.

This clone was picked up a small number of times. This chain joins TRBV2 and TRBJ1-4, with D uncertain. Trimming pared 2 bases from V and 0 bases from J, leaving 7 bases between. Germline-derived CDR1 and CDR2 are SNHLY and FYNNEI. CDR3 length equals 15 residues. CDR3 DNA sequence: TGTGCCAGCAGTGAAACTCTTGCAACTAATGAAAAACTGTTTTTT. Protein: CASSETLATNEKLFF.

This chain links TRBV7-8 with TRBJ1-5; TRBD1 is a possible D gene (6 bases). Trimming left V 5 bases short and J 5 bases short, with 13 bases between. Germline V CDR1 and CDR2: SGHVS, FQNEAQ. The CDR3 spans 14 residues. The CDR3 spells CASSLRTDYQPQHF. The CDR3 DNA follows: TGTGCCAGCAGCCTCCGGACAGATTATCAGCCCCAGCATTTT. Using reference TRBV7-8 and TRBJ1-5 for the parts outside the CDR3, the full variable domain is GAGVSQSPRYKVAKRGQDVALRCDPISGHVSLFWYQQALGQGPEFLTYFQNEAQLDKSGLPSDRFFAERPEGSVSTLKIQRTQQEDSAVYLCASSLRTDYQPQHFGDGTRLSIL.

The gene calls are TRBV5-8 and TRBJ1-4; TRBD1 matches 7 bases. This CDR3 comprises 15 residues. Trimming removed 1 base from V and 4 bases from J; junction bases left unmatched: 4. Germline V lookup: CDR1 SGHTS, CDR2 YDEGEE. CDR3 in amino acids: CASSLRGQVNEKLFF. The CDR3 region has the DNA TGTGCCAGCAGCTTGCGCGGACAGGTTAATGAAAAACTGTTTTTT. Drawing the rest from reference TRBV5-8 and TRBJ1-4, the complete variable domain is EAGVTQSPTHLIKTRGQQATLRCSPISGHTSVYWYQQALGLGLQFLLWYDEGEERNRGNFPPRFSGRQFPNYSSELNVNALELEDSALYLCASSLRGQVNEKLFFGSGTQLSVL.

This clone was seen just once. J is TRBJ1-2 and V is TRBV28, with 10 bases lining up with TRBD1. The V and J ends lost 6 bases and 4 bases, in that order; junction bases with no gene match: 5. The CDR3 runs to 14 residues. In germline, CDR1 is MDHEN, CDR2 SYDVKM. The CDR3 DNA sequence: TGTGCCAGCAGCACGGGACAGGGGCCCTATGGCTACACCTTC. It is translated as CASSTGQGPYGYTF.

The V gene is TRBV12-3 or TRBV12-4, the J gene TRBJ2-7, with a weak D call TRBD1 (5 bases). The CDR3 covers 13 residues. V was cut by 2 bases and J by 7 bases, with 12 bases left in between. CDR3 residues: CASSLSTGWEQYF. The DNA of the CDR3 is TGTGCCAGCAGTTTATCTACAGGTTGGGAGCAGTACTTC.

The chain combines TRBV11-3 with TRBJ1-6, with D possibly TRBD1 on 5 matching bases. CDR1 SGHNT and CDR2 YENEEA come from the germline V gene. Trimming left V 0 bases short and J 7 bases short, with 13 bases between. The CDR3 is 16 residues long. The CDR3 spells CASSLDGGRSNSPLHF. The CDR3 bases are TGTGCCAGCAGCTTAGACGGGGGTAGATCAAATTCACCCCTCCACTTT. The entire variable domain, with the rest obtained from reference TRBV11-3 and TRBJ1-6, is as follows: EAGVVQSPRYKIIEKKQPVAFWCNPISGHNTLYWYLQNLGQGPELLIRYENEEAVDDSQLPKDRFSAERLKGVDSTLKIQPAELGDSAVYLCASSLDGGRSNSPLHFGNGTRLTVT.

The chain links TRBV29-1 to TRBJ1-1; D unresolved. CDR3 length: 12 residues. Germline V gene data show CDR1 as SQVTM and CDR2 as ANQGSEA. V dropped 4 bases and J dropped 1 base, with 7 bases sitting between them. CDR3 nucleotide sequence: TGCAGCGTTGGGGATAAGAACACTGAAGCTTTCTTT. Amino acid sequence: CSVGDKNTEAFF. Full variable domain (missing parts from reference TRBV29-1 and TRBJ1-1): SAVISQKPSRDICQRGTSLTIQCQVDSQVTMMFWYRQQPGQSLTLIATANQGSEATYESGFVIDKFPISRPNLTFSTLTVSNMSPEDSSIYLCSVGDKNTEAFFGQGTRLTVV.

The chain employs TRBV4-2 and TRBJ2-4; D is possibly TRBD2 (7 bases). V shed 0 bases and J shed 1 base, with 16 bases lying between them. CDR1 and CDR2 from the germline V gene are LGHNA and YNFKEQ. The CDR3 is made up of 18 amino acids. CDR3 loop: CASSQDLRGGDAKNIQYF. CDR3 nucleotide sequence: TGTGCCAGCAGCCAAGATCTTAGGGGGGGCGATGCCAAAAACATTCAGTACTTC.

This chain joins TRBV5-1 and TRBJ1-3; the match to TRBD1 covers 7 bases. Trimming removed 1 base from V and 7 bases from J; junction bases left unmatched: 2. The CDR3 covers 13 residues. Per the germline V gene, CDR1 is SGHRS and CDR2 is YFSETQ. The CDR3 bases are TGCGCCAGCAGCTTGTCCAGGGGGAACACCATATATTTT. As protein: CASSLSRGNTIYF. The variable domain in full, completed from reference TRBV5-1 and TRBJ1-3, reads KAGVTQTPRYLIKTRGQQVTLSCSPISGHRSVSWYQQTPGQGLQFLFEYFSETQRNKGNFPGRFSGRQFSNSRSEMNVSTLELGDSALYLCASSLSRGNTIYFGEGSWLTVV.

The CDR3 sequence is CALVPGQGNEGNTIYF. As DNA, the CDR3 is TGTGCCCTGGTACCGGGACAGGGAAATGAAGGAAACACCATATATTTT. This sequence joins TRBV30 and TRBJ1-3; TRBD1 aligns across 9 bases. V lost 8 bases and J lost 4; bases outside the gene matches: 15. CDR1 and CDR2 (germline): GTSNPN, SVGIG (reference sequence). The CDR3 runs to 16 residues.

The V call is TRBV12-3 or TRBV12-4, the J call TRBJ1-1; D unresolved. The CDR3 extends over 12 amino acids. V was shortened by 3 bases and J by 3 bases, with 5 bases between the two germline ends. The CDR3 DNA reads as TGTGCCAGCAGTTTCGGGGACACTGAAGCTTTCTTT. It specifies CASSFGDTEAFF.